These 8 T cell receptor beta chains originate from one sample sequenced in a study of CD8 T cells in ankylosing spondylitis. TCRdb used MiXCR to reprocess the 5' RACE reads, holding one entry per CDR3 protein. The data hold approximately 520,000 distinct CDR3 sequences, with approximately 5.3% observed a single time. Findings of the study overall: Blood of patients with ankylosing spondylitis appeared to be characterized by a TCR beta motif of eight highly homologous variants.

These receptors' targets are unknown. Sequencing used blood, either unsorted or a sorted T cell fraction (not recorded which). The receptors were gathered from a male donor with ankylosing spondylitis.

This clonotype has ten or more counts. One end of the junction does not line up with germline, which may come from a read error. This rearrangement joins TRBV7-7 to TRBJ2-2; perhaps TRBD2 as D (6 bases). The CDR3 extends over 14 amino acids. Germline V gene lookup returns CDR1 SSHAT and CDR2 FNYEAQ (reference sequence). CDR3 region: CASSQDYNTGELFF. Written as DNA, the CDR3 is TGTGCTAGCAGTCAGGACTACAACACCGGGGAGCTGTTTTTT. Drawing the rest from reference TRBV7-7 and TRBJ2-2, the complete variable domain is GAGVSQSPRYKVTKRGQDVTLRCDPISSHATLYWYQQALGQGPEFLTYFNYEAQPDKSGLPSDRFSAERPEGSISTLTIQRTEQRDSAMYRCASSQDYNTGELFFGEGSRLTVL.

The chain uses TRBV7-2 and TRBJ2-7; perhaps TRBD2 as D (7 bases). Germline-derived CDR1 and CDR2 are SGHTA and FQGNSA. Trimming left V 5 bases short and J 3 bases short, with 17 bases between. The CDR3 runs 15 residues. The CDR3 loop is CASSPEGGVLYEQYF. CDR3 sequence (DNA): TGTGCCAGCAGCCCCGAGGGGGGGGTTCTCTACGAGCAGTACTTC.

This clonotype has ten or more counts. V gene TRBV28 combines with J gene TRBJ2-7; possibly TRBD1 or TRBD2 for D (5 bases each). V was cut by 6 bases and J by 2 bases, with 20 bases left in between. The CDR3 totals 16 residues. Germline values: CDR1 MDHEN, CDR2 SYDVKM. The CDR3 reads CASSRQPGRYPYEQYF. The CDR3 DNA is TGTGCCAGCAGCCGACAACCGGGACGTTACCCCTACGAGCAGTACTTC. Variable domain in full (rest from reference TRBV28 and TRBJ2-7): DVKVTQSSRYLVKRTGEKVFLECVQDMDHENMFWYRQDPGLGLRLIYFSYDVKMKEKGDIPEGYSVSREKKERFSLILESASTNQTSMYLCASSRQPGRYPYEQYFGPGTRLTVT.

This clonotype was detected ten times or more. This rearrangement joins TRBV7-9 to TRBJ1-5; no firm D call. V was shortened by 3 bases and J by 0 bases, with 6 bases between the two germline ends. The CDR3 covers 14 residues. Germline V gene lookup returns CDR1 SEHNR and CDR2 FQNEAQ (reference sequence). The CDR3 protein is CASSLQDSNQPQHF. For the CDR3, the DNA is TGTGCCAGCAGCTTGCAGGATAGCAATCAGCCCCAGCATTTT.

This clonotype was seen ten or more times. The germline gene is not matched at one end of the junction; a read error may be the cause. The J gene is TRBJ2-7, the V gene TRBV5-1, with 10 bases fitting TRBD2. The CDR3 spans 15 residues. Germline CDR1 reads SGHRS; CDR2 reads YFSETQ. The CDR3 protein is CASSFLAGVSSEQYF. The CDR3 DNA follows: TGCGCCAGCAGCTTCCTAGCGGGAGTTTCCTCCGAGCAGTACTTC.

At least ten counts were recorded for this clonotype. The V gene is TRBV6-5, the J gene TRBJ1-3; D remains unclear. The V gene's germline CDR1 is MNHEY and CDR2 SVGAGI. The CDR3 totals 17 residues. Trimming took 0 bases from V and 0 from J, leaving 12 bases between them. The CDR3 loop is CASSYSRSPTSGNTIYF. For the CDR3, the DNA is TGTGCCAGCAGTTACTCACGTAGTCCAACCTCTGGAAACACCATATATTTT.

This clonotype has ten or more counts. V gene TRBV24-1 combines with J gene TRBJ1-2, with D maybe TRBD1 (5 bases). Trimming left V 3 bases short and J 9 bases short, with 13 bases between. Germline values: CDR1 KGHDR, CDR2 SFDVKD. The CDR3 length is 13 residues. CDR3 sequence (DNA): TGTGCCACCAGTGATCCCTCCTACAGGAGCTACACCTTC. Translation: CATSDPSYRSYTF.

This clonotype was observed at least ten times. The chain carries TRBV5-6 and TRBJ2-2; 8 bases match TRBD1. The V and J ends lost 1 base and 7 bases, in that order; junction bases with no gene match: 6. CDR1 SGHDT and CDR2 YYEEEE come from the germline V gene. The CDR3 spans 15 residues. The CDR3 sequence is CASSLWDRPYGELFF. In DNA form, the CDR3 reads TGTGCCAGCAGCTTGTGGGACAGGCCGTACGGGGAGCTGTTTTTT.